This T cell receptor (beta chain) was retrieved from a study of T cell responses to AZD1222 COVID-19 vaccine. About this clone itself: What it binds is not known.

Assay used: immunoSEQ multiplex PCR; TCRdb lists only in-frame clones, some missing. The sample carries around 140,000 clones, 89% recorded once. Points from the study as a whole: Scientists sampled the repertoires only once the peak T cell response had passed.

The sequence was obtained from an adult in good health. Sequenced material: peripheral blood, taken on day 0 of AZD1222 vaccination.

This chain's CDR3 is CASSVGGLGNEQFF. The CDR3 DNA sequence: TGTGCCAGCAGTGTGGGGGGGCTTGGGAATGAGCAGTTCTTC. The rearrangement joins TRBV6-4 to TRBJ2-1; D is possibly TRBD2 (7 bases). The CDR3 loop spans 14 amino acids. Germline loops: CDR1 MRHNA, CDR2 SNTAGT. Trimming took 4 bases from V and 7 from J, leaving 14 bases between them.